This TCR beta chain is drawn from a study of OX40 agonist ivuxolimab in advanced cancers. Study as a whole: Dose-escalation patients suffered from hepatocellular carcinoma, melanoma, renal cell or head and neck cancer. The eligibility criteria allowed prior anti-PD-1, anti-PD-L1 or anti-CTLA-4 therapy, and under 50% had some. Findings and caveats of the study: Both CD4+ and CD8+ T cell populations in blood had undergone clonal expansion by week 6 at 0.1 to 3.0 mg/kg. Normalized T-cell clonal expansion was also low in a subset of nonresponders.

Trimming took off 0 bases at V and 6 bases at J, with 13 bases between the two ends. The CDR3 sequence is 14 residues long. Germline assignment: CDR1 SGHRS and CDR2 YFSETQ. As concerns this clone: Its target is not known.

Libraries were prepared by immunoSEQ multiplex PCR; TCRdb keeps only in-frame clonotypes and omits some of them. The sample shows about 110,000 clones, 90% of them seen only once. The sample here was CD4+ or CD8+ T cells sorted from blood, taken in a trial of the OX40 agonist ivuxolimab. The rearrangement uses TRBV5-1 and TRBJ2-7, with D perhaps matching TRBD2 (5 bases). The source of this sequence is an adult with an advanced solid tumor such as melanoma, head and neck, liver or kidney cancer. CDR3 in amino acids: CASSLGLSQSEQYF. CDR3 DNA: TGCGCCAGCAGCTTGGGACTAAGCCAAAGCGAGCAGTACTTC.